Following are 29 T cell receptor beta chains from one sample sequenced in a study of radiotherapy plus CTLA-4 blockade in lung cancer. Method: immunoSEQ multiplex PCR; TCRdb's copy keeps in-frame clones and lacks some. The table lists tens of thousands of clones, around three quarters of them singletons. The specimen was peripheral blood, collected from a patient treated with radiotherapy plus ipilimumab. The receptor source for this set is a human donor with non-small cell lung cancer that progressed on radiotherapy plus ipilimumab.

V is TRBV5-8 and J is TRBJ2-1; 9 bases align to TRBD2. Germline V gene lookup returns CDR1 SGHTS and CDR2 YDEGEE. The CDR3 length is 15 residues. J lost 5 bases, V lost 6 bases, and 9 bases had no gene match. The CDR3 reads CASTLRTSADNEQFF. CDR3 nucleotide sequence: TGTGCCAGCACCCTGAGGACTAGCGCTGACAATGAGCAGTTCTTC.

This clone was detected only a few times. The chain recombines TRBV6-6 with TRBJ1-2; D remains ambiguous. Trimming stripped 5 bases from V and 7 bases from J, with 8 bases between. CDR3 length: 11 amino acids. CDR1 MNHNY and CDR2 SVGAGI come from the germline V gene (reference sequence). CDR3 in amino acids: CASSPLRGYTF. The CDR3, as DNA: TGTGCCAGCAGTCCCCTGCGTGGCTACACCTTC.

The chain is built from TRBV9 and TRBJ1-4, with 7 nucleotides matching TRBD1. Trimming took 3 bases from V and 4 from J; bases not matched to a gene: 6. Germline lookup yields CDR1 SGDLS and CDR2 YYNGEE. This CDR3 is built from 15 residues. For the CDR3, the DNA is TGTGCCAGCAGCGGACAGACAGGGAATAATGAAAAACTGTTTTTT. This encodes CASSGQTGNNEKLFF.

V usage is TRBV6-1 and J usage is TRBJ2-7, with 8 bases identical to TRBD1. Germline V gene lookup returns CDR1 MNHNS and CDR2 SASEGT. The CDR3 totals 15 residues. V shed 4 bases, J shed 0 bases, and the junction held 5 bases outside the gene matches. The DNA of the CDR3 is TGTGCCAGCAGTGCGGACAGGGTAAGCTCCTACGAGCAGTACTTC. This codes for CASSADRVSSYEQYF.

The CDR3 DNA is TGTGCCAGCAGTCTTCGGGGGGTATCCAACACCGGGGAGCTGTTTTTT. The encoded protein is CASSLRGVSNTGELFF. The chain carries TRBV27 and TRBJ2-2; 7 bases map to TRBD2. Germline lookup yields CDR1 MNHEY and CDR2 SMNVEV (reference sequence). The junction had 8 bases not matched to a gene; V was cut back by 5 bases and J by 2 bases. CDR3 length: 16 amino acids.

The chain employs TRBV28 and TRBJ1-4, with a possible D match to TRBD1 (6 bases). The V gene's germline CDR1 is MDHEN and CDR2 SYDVKM. CDR3 length: 15 amino acids. V gave up 1 base and J gave up 1 base, with 7 bases separating them. CDR3 protein: CASSLLQGTNEKLFF. The CDR3 DNA reads as TGTGCCAGCAGTTTATTACAGGGAACTAATGAAAAACTGTTTTTT.

This clone appeared a few times. This chain uses TRBV5-5 with TRBJ2-5; D may be TRBD2 (5 bases). V was cut by 1 base and J by 1 base, with 5 bases left in between. The germline V gene encodes CDR1 SGHKS and CDR2 YYEKEE (reference sequence). The CDR3 loop spans 13 amino acids. In nucleotides, the CDR3 is TGTGCCAGCAGCTTGCGGGGCCAAGAGACCCAGTACTTC. Translated: CASSLRGQETQYF. The full variable domain, in which reference TRBV5-5 and TRBJ2-5 provide the parts outside the CDR3, is DAGVTQSPTHLIKTRGQQVTLRCSPISGHKSVSWYQQVLGQGPQFIFQYYEKEERGRGNFPDRFSARQFPNYSSELNVNALLLGDSALYLCASSLRGQETQYFGPGTRLLVL.

The V call is TRBV28, the J call TRBJ1-2, with 8 nucleotides matching TRBD1. Per germline, CDR1 MDHEN and CDR2 SYDVKM. This CDR3 has 13 amino acids. The V gene end was trimmed by 6 bases and the J gene end by 8 bases; junction bases not matched to a gene: 8. The CDR3 DNA follows: TGTGCCAGCAGCCAGGACAGGGTCGGCGGCTACACCTTC. Translation gives CASSQDRVGGYTF.

This clone turned up a few times. V is TRBV27 and J is TRBJ2-1; TRBD1 agrees at 11 bases. CDR3 length equals 15 residues. V gave up 7 bases and J gave up 7 bases; unmatched junction bases: 9. CDR1 is MNHEY, CDR2 SMNVEV, per germline (reference sequence). The CDR3 nucleotides read TGTGCCAGCACTTCGGACAGGGGGCGGCTGAATGAGCAGTTCTTC. It translates to CASTSDRGRLNEQFF.

J is TRBJ2-7 and V is TRBV9; 10 nucleotides match TRBD2. The CDR3 loop spans 16 amino acids. The germline gives CDR1 SGDLS, CDR2 YYNGEE. Germline trimming cut 3 bases from V and 7 bases from J; bases unmatched to any gene: 13. CDR3 loop: CASSETSSGSYEEQYF. CDR3 coding DNA: TGTGCCAGCAGCGAGACGTCTAGCGGGAGTTATGAAGAGCAGTACTTC.

In its sample, this clone was seen a few times. The V and J genes are TRBV4-1 and TRBJ1-3; TRBD1 aligns across 8 bases. CDR1 is MGHRA, CDR2 YSYEKL, per germline. The CDR3 covers 15 residues. J gave up 3 bases and V 0 bases, and 1 base lay outside the gene matches. The CDR3 DNA follows: TGCGCCAGCAGCCAAGATGGGACAGGTGGAAACACCATATATTTT. Amino acid sequence: CASSQDGTGGNTIYF.

This clone was counted only a few times. The V call is TRBV6-5, the J call TRBJ2-5; 11 bases agree with TRBD1. The CDR3 runs to 14 residues. CDR1 is MNHEY, CDR2 SVGAGI, per germline. Germline trimming cut 5 bases from V and 4 bases from J; bases unmatched to any gene: 3. Written as DNA, the CDR3 is TGTGCCAGCAGTGGGACAGGGGGATTAGAGACCCAGTACTTC. Protein sequence: CASSGTGGLETQYF.

This clone is a singleton in its sample. The chain joins TRBV7-3 to TRBJ2-3; the D is unclear. The length of the CDR3 is 14 residues. V lost 2 bases to trimming and J lost 1 base, with 7 bases between them. The germline V gene encodes CDR1 SGHTA and CDR2 FQGTGA. The CDR3 DNA reads as TGTGCCAGCAGCTTAGGGCAGGGCACAGATACGCAGTATTTT. Its protein is CASSLGQGTDTQYF.

The rearrangement uses TRBV19 and TRBJ1-2; possibly TRBD1 for D (6 bases). Trimming took off 1 base at V and 4 bases at J, with 13 bases between the two ends. The length of the CDR3 is 15 residues. The germline gives CDR1 LNHDA, CDR2 SQIVND (reference sequence). CDR3: CASSIGGRGVYGYTF. For the CDR3, the DNA is TGTGCCAGTAGTATAGGGGGCAGGGGAGTCTATGGCTACACCTTC.

This clone has only one observation. The chain carries TRBV4-1 and TRBJ2-1; TRBD2 agrees at 10 bases. V lost 6 bases and J lost 7; bases outside the gene matches: 9. Germline-derived CDR1 and CDR2 are MGHRA and YSYEKL. The CDR3 is 15 residues long. This CDR3 is CASRPIAGGKNEQFF. CDR3 in DNA: TGCGCCAGCAGACCCATAGCGGGAGGAAAGAATGAGCAGTTCTTC.

This sequence joins TRBV4-2 and TRBJ1-5; no definite D call. Germline-derived CDR1 and CDR2 are LGHNA and YNFKEQ. The V and J ends lost 0 bases and 5 bases respectively, with 5 bases between them. The CDR3 sequence is 13 residues long. The CDR3 coding sequence is TGTGCCAGCAGCCAAGAACCCCATCAGCCCCAGCATTTT. It yields the protein CASSQEPHQPQHF.

This clone was observed a few times. V and J are TRBV7-9 and TRBJ2-7; D is unclear. The CDR3 is 12 residues long. Germline V gives CDR1 SEHNR, CDR2 FQNEAQ (reference sequence). V was pared by 4 bases and J by 3 bases, with 7 bases between. The CDR3 here is CASSSPGYEQYF. The CDR3 DNA is TGTGCCAGCAGCTCACCAGGCTACGAGCAGTACTTC.

The DNA of the CDR3 is TGCGCCAGCAGGGATGACTCTGGGGGGCGATATGGCTACACCTTC. It is translated as CASRDDSGGRYGYTF. The V call is TRBV5-1, the J call TRBJ1-2, with D maybe TRBD1 (6 bases). Per the germline V gene, CDR1 is SGHRS and CDR2 is YFSETQ. V shed 5 bases and J shed 5 bases, with 19 bases lying between them. The CDR3 contains 15 residues.

V usage is TRBV5-5 and J usage is TRBJ1-5; unclear D gene. CDR3 length equals 13 residues. Germline values: CDR1 SGHKS, CDR2 YYEKEE (reference sequence). Trimming took off 1 base at V and 5 bases at J, with 7 bases between the two ends. The CDR3 DNA sequence: TGTGCCAGCAGCTTGAAGTCGGATCAGCCCCAGCATTTT. Translation gives CASSLKSDQPQHF.

The chain joins TRBV21-1 to TRBJ2-1. TRBV21-1 is shown as a pseudogene. This CDR3 spans 13 amino acids. The CDR3: CASSSPQSTEQFF. The CDR3 DNA is TGTGCCAGCAGCAGTCCCCAGTCGACTGAGCAGTTCTTC.

This chain joins TRBV10-1 and TRBJ2-5; the D call may be TRBD1 or TRBD2 (6 bases each). Germline V gene lookup returns CDR1 WNHNN and CDR2 SYGVQD (reference sequence). The CDR3 runs to 14 residues. Trimming removed 7 bases at V and 9 bases at J, with 21 bases between. In DNA, the CDR3 is TGCGCCAGCACCTGCGAGGCCGGGGGCGAGGCCCAGTACTTC. Encoded protein: CASTCEAGGEAQYF.

The J gene is TRBJ2-5, the V gene TRBV28, with 14 nucleotides matching TRBD2. CDR1 and CDR2 from the germline V gene are MDHEN and SYDVKM. The CDR3 is made up of 16 amino acids. Trimming removed 3 bases from V and 5 bases from J; junction bases left unmatched: 5. For the CDR3, the DNA is TGTGCCAGCAGTTTCCGACTAGCGGGAGGGCTGGAGACCCAGTACTTC. This encodes CASSFRLAGGLETQYF.

This clone turned up a few times. The chain carries TRBV28 and TRBJ1-1, with D perhaps matching TRBD1 (5 bases). The ends were cut back, 2 bases at V and 6 bases at J, with 10 bases in the middle. The CDR3 extends over 13 amino acids. Germline V gene data show CDR1 as MDHEN and CDR2 as SYDVKM. In DNA, the CDR3 is TGTGCCAGCAGTTTAAAGGGGTTAGCTGAAGCTTTCTTT. This codes for CASSLKGLAEAFF.

DNA of the CDR3: TGTGCCAGCAGCTTACTAACAGGGATCGGTAACATGAACACTGAAGCTTTCTTT. Translation gives CASSLLTGIGNMNTEAFF. V gene TRBV13 combines with J gene TRBJ1-1; perhaps TRBD1 as D (6 bases). CDR1 and CDR2 from the germline V gene are PRHDT and FYEKMQ (reference sequence). V was trimmed by 2 bases and J by 0 bases, leaving 19 bases between them. The CDR3 consists of 18 residues.

The chain couples TRBV11-2 to TRBJ2-1; 12 positions agree with TRBD2. Trimming removed 4 bases from V and 1 base from J; junction bases left unmatched: 8. Germline values: CDR1 SGHAT, CDR2 FQNNGV. The CDR3 sequence is 18 residues long. In DNA, the CDR3 is TGTGCCAGCAGCTCCCGGCTAGCGGGAGGGTCATCCTACAATGAGCAGTTCTTC. Translation: CASSSRLAGGSSYNEQFF.

This chain connects TRBV18 to TRBJ2-2, with D unclear. V was clipped by 0 bases and J by 2 bases, with 7 bases between them. CDR1 and CDR2 from the germline V gene are KGHSH and LQKENI. CDR3 length: 15 residues. The CDR3 DNA follows: TGTGCCAGCTCACCACCGTCAGCTAACACCGGGGAGCTGTTTTTT. Its protein is CASSPPSANTGELFF.

This clone was counted only a few times. CDR3 bases: TGTGCCAGCAGTTTCGACCCCGGGACTAGCGGGGGGGCCGGGGAGCTGTTTTTT. It encodes CASSFDPGTSGGAGELFF. The chain has TRBV7-8 and TRBJ2-2; 16 nucleotides agree with TRBD2. V lost 6 bases, J lost 6 bases, and 10 bases stayed unmatched. This CDR3 comprises 18 residues. Germline V CDR1 and CDR2: SGHVS, FQNEAQ.

J is TRBJ1-6 and V is TRBV6-7; the D is unclear. TRBV6-7 is classed as an ORF, of uncertain function. The CDR3 is made up of 11 amino acids. The CDR3 sequence is CAQLANSPLHF. CDR3 coding DNA: TGTGCACAGCTCGCGAATTCACCCCTCCACTTT.

The gene calls are TRBV7-2 and TRBJ1-2; 7 nucleotides align to TRBD1. Germline loops: CDR1 SGHTA, CDR2 FQGNSA. V gave up 1 base and J gave up 1 base; unmatched junction bases: 3. CDR3 length: 15 residues. For the CDR3, the DNA is TGTGCCAGCAGCTTAGTAGGACAGGATAACTATGGCTACACCTTC. Protein: CASSLVGQDNYGYTF.